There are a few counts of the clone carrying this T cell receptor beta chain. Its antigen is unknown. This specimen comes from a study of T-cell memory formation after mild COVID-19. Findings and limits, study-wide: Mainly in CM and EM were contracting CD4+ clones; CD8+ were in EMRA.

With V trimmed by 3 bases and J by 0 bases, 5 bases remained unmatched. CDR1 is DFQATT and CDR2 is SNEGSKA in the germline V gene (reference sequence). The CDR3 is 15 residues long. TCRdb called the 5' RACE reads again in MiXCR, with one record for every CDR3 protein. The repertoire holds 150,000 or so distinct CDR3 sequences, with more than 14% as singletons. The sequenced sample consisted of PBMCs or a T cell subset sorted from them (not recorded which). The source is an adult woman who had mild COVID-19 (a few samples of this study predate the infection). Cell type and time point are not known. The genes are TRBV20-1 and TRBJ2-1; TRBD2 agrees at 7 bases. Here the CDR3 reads CSARMGGSSYNEQFF. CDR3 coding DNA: TGCAGTGCTAGGATGGGGGGGAGCTCCTACAATGAGCAGTTCTTC.